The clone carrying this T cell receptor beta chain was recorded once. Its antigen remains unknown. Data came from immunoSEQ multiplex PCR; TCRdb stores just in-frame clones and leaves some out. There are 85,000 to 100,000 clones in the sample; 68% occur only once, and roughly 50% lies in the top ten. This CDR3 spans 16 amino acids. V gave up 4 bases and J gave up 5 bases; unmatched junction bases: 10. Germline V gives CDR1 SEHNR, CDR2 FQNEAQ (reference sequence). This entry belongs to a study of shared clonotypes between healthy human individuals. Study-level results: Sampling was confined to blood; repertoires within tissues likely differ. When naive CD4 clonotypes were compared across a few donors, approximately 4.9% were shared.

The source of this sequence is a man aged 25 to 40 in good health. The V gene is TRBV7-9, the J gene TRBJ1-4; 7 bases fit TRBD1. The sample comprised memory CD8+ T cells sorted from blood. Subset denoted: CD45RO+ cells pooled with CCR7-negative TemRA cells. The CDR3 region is CASSSLQGVENEKLFF. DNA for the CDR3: TGTGCCAGCAGCTCACTCCAGGGGGTCGAGAATGAAAAACTGTTTTTT.